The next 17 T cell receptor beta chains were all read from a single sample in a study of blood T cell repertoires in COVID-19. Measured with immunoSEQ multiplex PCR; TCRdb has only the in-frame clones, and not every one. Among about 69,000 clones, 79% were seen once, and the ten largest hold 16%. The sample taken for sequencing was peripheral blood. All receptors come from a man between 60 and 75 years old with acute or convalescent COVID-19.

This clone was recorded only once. The CDR3 bases are TGTGCCAGCTCCCCGAAAGCCGTACAGGGGAACTCTGGAAACACCATATATTTT. Residues: CASSPKAVQGNSGNTIYF. The rearrangement links TRBV18 to TRBJ1-3; 7 bases are a match to TRBD1. The CDR3 covers 18 residues. Trimming took 6 bases from V and 0 from J; bases not matched to a gene: 14. CDR1 is KGHSH and CDR2 is LQKENI in the germline V gene.

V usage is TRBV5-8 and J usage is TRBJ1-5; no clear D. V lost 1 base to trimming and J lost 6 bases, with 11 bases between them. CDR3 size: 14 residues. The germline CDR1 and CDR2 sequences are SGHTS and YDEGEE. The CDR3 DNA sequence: TGTGCCAGCAGCTTGACTGAGTGGAGTCAGCCCCAGCATTTT. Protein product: CASSLTEWSQPQHF.

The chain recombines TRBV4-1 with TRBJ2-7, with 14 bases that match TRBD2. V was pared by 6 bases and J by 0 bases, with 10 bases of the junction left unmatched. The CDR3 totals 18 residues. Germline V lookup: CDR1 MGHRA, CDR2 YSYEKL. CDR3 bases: TGCGCCAGCAGACCCGGGACTAGCGGGGGCCTCCACTCCTACGAGCAGTACTTC. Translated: CASRPGTSGGLHSYEQYF.

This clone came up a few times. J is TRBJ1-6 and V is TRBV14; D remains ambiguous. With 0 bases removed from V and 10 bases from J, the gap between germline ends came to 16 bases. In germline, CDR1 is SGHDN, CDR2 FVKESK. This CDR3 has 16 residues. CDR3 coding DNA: TGTGCCAGCAGCCAAGATTTCAGGCAGGCTCGGTCACCCCTCCACTTT. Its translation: CASSQDFRQARSPLHF.

The CDR3 spells CASSPDDSFNQPQHF. CDR3 DNA: TGTGCCAGCAGCCCAGATGACAGCTTCAATCAGCCCCAGCATTTT. The chain joins TRBV3-1 (or the pseudogene TRBV3-2) to TRBJ1-5; D is perhaps TRBD1 (5 bases). Germline CDR1 reads LGHDT; CDR2 reads YNNKEL (reference sequence). V lost 4 bases, J lost 3 bases, and 13 bases lay in between. The CDR3 totals 15 residues.

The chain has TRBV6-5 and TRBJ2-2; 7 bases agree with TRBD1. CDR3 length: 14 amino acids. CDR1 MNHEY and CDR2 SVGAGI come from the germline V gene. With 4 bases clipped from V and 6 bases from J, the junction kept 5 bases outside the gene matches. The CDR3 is CASSSYRGSGELFF. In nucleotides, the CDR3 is TGTGCCAGCAGTTCCTACAGGGGTTCCGGGGAGCTGTTTTTT.

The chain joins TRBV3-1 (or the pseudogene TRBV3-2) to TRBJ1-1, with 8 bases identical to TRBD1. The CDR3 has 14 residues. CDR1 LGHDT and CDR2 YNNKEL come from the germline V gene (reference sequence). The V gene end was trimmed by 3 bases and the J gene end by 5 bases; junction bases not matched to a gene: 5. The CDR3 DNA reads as TGTGCCAGCAGCCAGGACAGGGTCAGGACTGAAGCTTTCTTT. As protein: CASSQDRVRTEAFF.

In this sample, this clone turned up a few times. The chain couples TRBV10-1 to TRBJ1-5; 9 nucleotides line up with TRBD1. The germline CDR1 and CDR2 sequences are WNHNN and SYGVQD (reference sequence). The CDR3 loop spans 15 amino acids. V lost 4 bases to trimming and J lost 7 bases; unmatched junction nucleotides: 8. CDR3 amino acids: CASSGPGQGRQPQHF. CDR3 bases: TGCGCCAGCAGTGGACCGGGACAGGGTAGGCAGCCCCAGCATTTT.

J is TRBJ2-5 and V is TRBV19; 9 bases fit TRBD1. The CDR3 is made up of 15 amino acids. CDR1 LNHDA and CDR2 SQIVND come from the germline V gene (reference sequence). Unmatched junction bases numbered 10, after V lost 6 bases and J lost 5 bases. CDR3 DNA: TGTGCCAGTAGCCGGTCCGGGACAGGGAAGGAGACCCAGTACTTC. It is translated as CASSRSGTGKETQYF.

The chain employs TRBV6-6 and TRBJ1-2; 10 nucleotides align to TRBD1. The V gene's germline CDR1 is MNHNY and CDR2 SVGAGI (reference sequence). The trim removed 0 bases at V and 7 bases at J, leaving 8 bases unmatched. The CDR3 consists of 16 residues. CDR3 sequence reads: CASSYSMGTGAAGYTF. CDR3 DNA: TGTGCCAGCAGTTACTCGATGGGGACAGGGGCGGCTGGCTACACCTTC.

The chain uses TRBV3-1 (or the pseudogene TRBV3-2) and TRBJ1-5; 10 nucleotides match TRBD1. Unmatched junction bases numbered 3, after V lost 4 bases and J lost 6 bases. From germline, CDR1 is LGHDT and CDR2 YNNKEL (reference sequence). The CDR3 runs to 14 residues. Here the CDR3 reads CASSPTGGGQPQHF. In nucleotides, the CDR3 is TGTGCCAGCAGCCCGACAGGGGGCGGTCAGCCCCAGCATTTT.

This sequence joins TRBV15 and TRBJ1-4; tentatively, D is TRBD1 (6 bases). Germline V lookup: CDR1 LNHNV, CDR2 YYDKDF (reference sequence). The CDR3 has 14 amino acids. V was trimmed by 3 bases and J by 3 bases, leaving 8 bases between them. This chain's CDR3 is CATSRDSSNEKLFF. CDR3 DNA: TGTGCCACCAGCAGGGACAGTTCTAATGAAAAACTGTTTTTT.

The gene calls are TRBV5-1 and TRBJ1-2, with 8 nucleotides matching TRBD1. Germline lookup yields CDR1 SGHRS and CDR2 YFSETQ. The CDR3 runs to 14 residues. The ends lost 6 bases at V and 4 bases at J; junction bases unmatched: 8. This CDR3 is CASTHGQGLYGYTF. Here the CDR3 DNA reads TGCGCCAGCACCCATGGACAGGGCCTCTATGGCTACACCTTC.

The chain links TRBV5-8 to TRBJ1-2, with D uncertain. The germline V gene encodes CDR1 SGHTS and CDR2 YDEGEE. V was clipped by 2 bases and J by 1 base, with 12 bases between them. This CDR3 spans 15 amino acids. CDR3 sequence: CASSFRQAGNYGYTF. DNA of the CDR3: TGTGCCAGCAGCTTTCGACAAGCCGGTAACTATGGCTACACCTTC.

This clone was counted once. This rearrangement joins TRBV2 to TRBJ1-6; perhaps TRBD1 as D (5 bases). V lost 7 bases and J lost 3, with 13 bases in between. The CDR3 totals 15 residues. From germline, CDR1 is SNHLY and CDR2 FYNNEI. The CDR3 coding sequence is TGTGCCAGCATCGGGGGGATGGGCTATAATTCACCCCTCCACTTT. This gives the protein CASIGGMGYNSPLHF.

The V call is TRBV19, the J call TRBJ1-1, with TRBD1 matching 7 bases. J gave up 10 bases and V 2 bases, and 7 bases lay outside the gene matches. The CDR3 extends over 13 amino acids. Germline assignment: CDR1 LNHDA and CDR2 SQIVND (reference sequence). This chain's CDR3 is CASSIWDSPIAFF. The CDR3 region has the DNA TGTGCCAGTAGTATATGGGACAGCCCTATAGCTTTCTTT.

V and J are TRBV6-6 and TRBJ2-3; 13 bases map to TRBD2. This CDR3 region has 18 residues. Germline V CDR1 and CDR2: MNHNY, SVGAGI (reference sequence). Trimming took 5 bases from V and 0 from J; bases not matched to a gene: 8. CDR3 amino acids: CASSHTSGGDSSTDTQYF. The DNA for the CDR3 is TGTGCCAGCAGTCACACTAGCGGGGGGGACTCTAGCACAGATACGCAGTATTTT.